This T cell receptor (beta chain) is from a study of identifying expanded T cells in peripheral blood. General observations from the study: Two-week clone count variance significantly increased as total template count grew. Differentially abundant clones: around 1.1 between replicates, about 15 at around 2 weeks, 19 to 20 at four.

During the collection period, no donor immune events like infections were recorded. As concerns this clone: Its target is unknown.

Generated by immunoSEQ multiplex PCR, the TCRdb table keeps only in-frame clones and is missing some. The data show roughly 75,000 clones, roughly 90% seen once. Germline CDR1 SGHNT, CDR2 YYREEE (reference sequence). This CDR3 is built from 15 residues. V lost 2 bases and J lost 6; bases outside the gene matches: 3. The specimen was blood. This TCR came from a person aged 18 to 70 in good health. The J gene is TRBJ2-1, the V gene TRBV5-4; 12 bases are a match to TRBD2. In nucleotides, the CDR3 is TGTGCCAGCAGCTTCAAACTAGCGGGAGGCAATGAGCAGTTCTTC. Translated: CASSFKLAGGNEQFF.